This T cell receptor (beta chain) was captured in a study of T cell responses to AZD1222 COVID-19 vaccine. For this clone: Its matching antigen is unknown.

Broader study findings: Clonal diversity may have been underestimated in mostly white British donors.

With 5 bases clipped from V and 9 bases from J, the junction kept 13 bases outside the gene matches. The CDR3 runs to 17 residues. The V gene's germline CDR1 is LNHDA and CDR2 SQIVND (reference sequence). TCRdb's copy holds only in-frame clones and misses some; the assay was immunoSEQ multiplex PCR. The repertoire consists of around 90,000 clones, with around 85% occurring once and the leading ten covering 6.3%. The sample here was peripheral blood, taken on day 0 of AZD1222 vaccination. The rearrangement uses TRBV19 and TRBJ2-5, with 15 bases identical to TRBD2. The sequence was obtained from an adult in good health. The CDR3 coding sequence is TGTGCCAGTAGTCCCCGGACTAGCGGGAGGGCCGTGGCCGCCCAGTACTTC. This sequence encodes CASSPRTSGRAVAAQYF.